The 8 T cell receptor beta chains in this list originate from one sample, sequenced in a study of control samples from healthy donors and cancer patients. The protocol was immunoSEQ multiplex PCR, while the TCRdb copy is restricted to in-frame clones and leaves out a portion. Of approximately 120,000 clones listed, 85% to 95% are singletons. Sequenced sample: PBMCs. These receptors were obtained from a man older than 75 with head and neck cancer.

The chain joins TRBV6-6 to TRBJ1-4; tentative D call: TRBD1 (6 bases). Trimming took off 1 base at V and 6 bases at J, with 12 bases between the two ends. CDR1 is MNHNY, CDR2 SVGAGI, per germline (reference sequence). There are 15 residues in the CDR3. This CDR3 reads CASSYYRVGDEKLFF. The CDR3 DNA is TGTGCCAGCAGTTACTACAGGGTAGGCGATGAAAAACTGTTTTTT.

J is TRBJ2-3 and V is TRBV6-5; unclear D gene. Looked up from germline, CDR1 is MNHEY and CDR2 is SVGAGI. V gave up 8 bases and J gave up 4 bases, with 16 bases separating them. The CDR3 sequence is 14 residues long. CDR3 coding DNA: TGTGCCAGCCAGCCAACGCGGCCCCCAGATACGCAGTATTTT. Amino acid sequence: CASQPTRPPDTQYF.

The chain links TRBV3-1 (or the pseudogene TRBV3-2) to TRBJ2-1; 8 bases agree with TRBD2. CDR3 length: 15 amino acids. Germline V CDR1 and CDR2: LGHDT, YNNKEL (reference sequence). V shed 3 bases, J shed 2 bases, and the junction held 3 bases outside the gene matches. CDR3 residues: CASSHTSGTYNEQFF. The CDR3 nucleotides read TGTGCCAGCAGCCACACTAGCGGAACCTACAATGAGCAGTTCTTC.

This chain connects TRBV9 to TRBJ2-3; 9 nucleotides align to TRBD1. The germline V gene has CDR1 SGDLS and CDR2 YYNGEE. The V gene end was trimmed by 4 bases and the J gene end by 6 bases; junction bases not matched to a gene: 6. This CDR3 comprises 14 residues. For the CDR3, the DNA is TGTGCCAGCAGCTCCCGGGACAGGGAGGATACGCAGTATTTT. Translating it yields CASSSRDREDTQYF.

The chain joins TRBV20-1 to TRBJ2-5; perhaps TRBD1 as D (5 bases). The V gene's germline CDR1 is DFQATT and CDR2 SNEGSKA (reference sequence). There are 10 residues in the CDR3. The CDR3 here is CAVGLETQYF. As DNA, the CDR3 is TGCGCTGTGGGGCTGGAGACCCAGTACTTC.

This clone was recorded once. The chain is built from TRBV5-4 and TRBJ2-7; TRBD2 aligns across 7 bases. Per germline, CDR1 SGHNT and CDR2 YYREEE (reference sequence). Trimming at V came to 4 bases and at J to 1 base, leaving 8 bases not matched to a gene. The CDR3 loop spans 15 amino acids. The CDR3 protein is CASSPRTRFSYEQYF. The CDR3 DNA reads TGTGCCAGCAGCCCACGGACTAGATTTTCCTACGAGCAGTACTTC.

The V call is TRBV5-6, the J call TRBJ1-2, with D tentatively TRBD1 (5 bases). Trimming left V 0 bases short and J 2 bases short, with 8 bases between. The CDR3 totals 14 residues. Germline values: CDR1 SGHDT, CDR2 YYEEEE. The CDR3 protein is CASSLGQLNYGYTF. CDR3 DNA sequence: TGTGCCAGCAGCTTGGGACAGTTAAACTATGGCTACACCTTC.

This chain links TRBV5-6 with TRBJ1-6; D gene unclear. Trimming stripped 1 base from V and 0 bases from J, with 8 bases between. Germline V CDR1 and CDR2: SGHDT, YYEEEE. This CDR3 contains 16 residues. CDR3 coding DNA: TGTGCCAGCAGCTTGTACGGCAGCTCCTATAATTCACCCCTCCACTTT. Translating gives CASSLYGSSYNSPLHF.